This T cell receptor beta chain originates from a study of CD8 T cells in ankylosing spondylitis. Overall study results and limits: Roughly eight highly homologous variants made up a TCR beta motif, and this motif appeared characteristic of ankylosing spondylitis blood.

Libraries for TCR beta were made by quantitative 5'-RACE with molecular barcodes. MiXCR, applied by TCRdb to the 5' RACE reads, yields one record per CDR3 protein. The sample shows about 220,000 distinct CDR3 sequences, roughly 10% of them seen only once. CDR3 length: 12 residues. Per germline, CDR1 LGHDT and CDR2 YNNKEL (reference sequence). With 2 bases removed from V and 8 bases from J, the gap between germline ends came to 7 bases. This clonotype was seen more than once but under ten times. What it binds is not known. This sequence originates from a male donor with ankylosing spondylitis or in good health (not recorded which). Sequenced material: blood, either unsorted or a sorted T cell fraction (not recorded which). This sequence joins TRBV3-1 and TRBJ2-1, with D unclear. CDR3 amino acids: CASSQTKHEQFF. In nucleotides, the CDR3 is TGTGCCAGCAGCCAAACAAAGCATGAGCAGTTCTTC.